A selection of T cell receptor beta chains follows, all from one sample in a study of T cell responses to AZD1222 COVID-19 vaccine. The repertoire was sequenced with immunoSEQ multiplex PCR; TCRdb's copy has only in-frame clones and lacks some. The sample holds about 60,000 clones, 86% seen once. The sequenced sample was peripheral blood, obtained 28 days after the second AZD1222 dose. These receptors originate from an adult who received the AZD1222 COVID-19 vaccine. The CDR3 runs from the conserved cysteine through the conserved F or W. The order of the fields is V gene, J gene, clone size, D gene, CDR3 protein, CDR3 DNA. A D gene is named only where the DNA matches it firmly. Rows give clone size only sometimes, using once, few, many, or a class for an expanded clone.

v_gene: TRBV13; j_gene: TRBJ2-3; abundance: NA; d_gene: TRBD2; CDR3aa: CASSLGGGPTDTQYF; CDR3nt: TGTGCCAGCAGCTTGGGGGGGGGACCCACAGATACGCAGTATTTT
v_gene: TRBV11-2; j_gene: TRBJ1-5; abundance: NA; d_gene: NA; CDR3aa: CASSSLRAGSNQPQHF; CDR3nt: TGTGCCAGCAGCTCCCTGAGGGCTGGGAGCAATCAGCCCCAGCATTTT
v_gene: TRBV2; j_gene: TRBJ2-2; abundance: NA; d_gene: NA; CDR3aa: CASSEIGLNTGELFF; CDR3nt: TGTGCCAGCAGTGAAATTGGACTGAACACCGGGGAGCTGTTTTTT
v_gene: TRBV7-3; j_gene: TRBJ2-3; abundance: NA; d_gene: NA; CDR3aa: CASSSGDRNTQYF; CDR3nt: TGTGCCAGCAGCTCGGGGGACAGAAATACGCAGTATTTT
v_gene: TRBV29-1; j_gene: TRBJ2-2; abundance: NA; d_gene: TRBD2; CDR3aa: CSVERERGGDTGELFF; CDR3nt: TGCAGCGTTGAAAGGGAACGGGGGGGCGACACCGGGGAGCTGTTTTTT
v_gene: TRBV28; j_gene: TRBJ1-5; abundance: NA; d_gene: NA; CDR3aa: CASSFSGQPQHF; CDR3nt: TGTGCCAGCAGTTTTTCGGGACAGCCCCAGCATTTT
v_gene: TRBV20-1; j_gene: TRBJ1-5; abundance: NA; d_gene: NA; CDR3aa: CSASPQGSRNQPQHF; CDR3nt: TGCAGTGCTAGTCCACAGGGTTCCCGAAATCAGCCCCAGCATTTT
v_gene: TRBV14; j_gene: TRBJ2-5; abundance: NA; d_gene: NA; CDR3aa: CASSPTIANFWETQYF; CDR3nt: TGTGCCAGCAGCCCCACGATAGCCAACTTCTGGGAGACCCAGTACTTC
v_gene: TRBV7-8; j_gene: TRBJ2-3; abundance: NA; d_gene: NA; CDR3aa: CASSPKFEGGDTQYF; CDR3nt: TGTGCCAGCAGCCCCAAGTTCGAGGGGGGAGATACGCAGTATTTT
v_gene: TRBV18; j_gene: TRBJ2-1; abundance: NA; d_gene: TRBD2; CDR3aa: CASSPAGGSYNEQFF; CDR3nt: TGTGCCAGCTCACCAGCGGGAGGCTCCTACAATGAGCAGTTCTTC
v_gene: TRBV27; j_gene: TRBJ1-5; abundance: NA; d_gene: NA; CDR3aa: CASSLRREGQPQHF; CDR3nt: TGTGCCAGCAGTTTAAGGAGGGAGGGTCAGCCCCAGCATTTT
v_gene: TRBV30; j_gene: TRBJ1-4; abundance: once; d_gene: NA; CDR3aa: CAWSRGLEEKLFF; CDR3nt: TGTGCCTGGAGTCGGGGGTTAGAGGAAAAACTGTTTTTT
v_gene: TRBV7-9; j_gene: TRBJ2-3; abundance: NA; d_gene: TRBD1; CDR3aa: CASSLDWTGPKDTQYF; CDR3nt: TGTGCCAGCAGCTTAGACTGGACAGGGCCGAAAGATACGCAGTATTTT
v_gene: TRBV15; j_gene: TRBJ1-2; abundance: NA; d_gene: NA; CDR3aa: CATSSRLRSKNGYTF; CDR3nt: TGTGCCACCAGCTCCCGACTTAGATCGAAGAATGGCTACACCTTC
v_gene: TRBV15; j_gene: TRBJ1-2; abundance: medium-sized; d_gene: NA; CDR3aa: CATSRGEGLNYGYTF; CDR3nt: TGTGCCACCAGCAGAGGTGAAGGACTCAACTATGGCTACACCTTC
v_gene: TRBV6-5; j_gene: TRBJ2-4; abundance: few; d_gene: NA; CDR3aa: CASSYSDNIQYF; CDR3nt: TGTGCCAGCAGTTACTCAGACAACATTCAGTACTTC
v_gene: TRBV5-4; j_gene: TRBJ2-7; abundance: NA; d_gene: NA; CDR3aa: CASSLGIRTLHSYEQYF; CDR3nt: TGTGCCAGCAGCTTGGGGATTAGGACACTTCACTCCTACGAGCAGTACTTC
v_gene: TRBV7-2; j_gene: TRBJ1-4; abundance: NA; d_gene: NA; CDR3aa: CASSLSRGGEKLFF; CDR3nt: TGTGCCAGCAGCTTATCAAGGGGAGGGGAAAAACTGTTTTTT
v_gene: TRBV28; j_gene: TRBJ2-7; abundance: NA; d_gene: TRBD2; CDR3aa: CASEEAGTSGNEQYF; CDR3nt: TGTGCCAGCGAAGAAGCCGGGACTAGCGGGAACGAGCAGTACTTC
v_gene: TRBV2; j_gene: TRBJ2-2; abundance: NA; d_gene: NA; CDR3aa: CASSEAWNTGELFF; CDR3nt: TGTGCCAGCAGTGAAGCCTGGAACACCGGGGAGCTGTTTTTT
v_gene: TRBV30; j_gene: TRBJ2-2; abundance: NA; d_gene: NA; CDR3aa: CAWTDTGELFF; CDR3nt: TGTGCCTGGACCGACACCGGGGAGCTGTTTTTT
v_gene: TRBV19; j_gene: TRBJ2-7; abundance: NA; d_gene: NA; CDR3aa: CASSGHRVYEQYF; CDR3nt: TGTGCCAGTAGCGGGCACCGGGTCTACGAGCAGTACTTC
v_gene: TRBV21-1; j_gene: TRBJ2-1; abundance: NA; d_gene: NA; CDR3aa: CASSKAWGVRGIVGEQFF; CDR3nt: TGTGCCAGCAGCAAAGCCTGGGGGGTCAGGGGTATCGTCGGTGAGCAGTTCTTC
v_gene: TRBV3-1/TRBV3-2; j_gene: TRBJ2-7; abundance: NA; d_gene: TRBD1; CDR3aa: CASSQRTGSDEQYF; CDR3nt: TGTGCCAGCAGCCAGAGGACAGGGAGCGACGAGCAGTACTTC
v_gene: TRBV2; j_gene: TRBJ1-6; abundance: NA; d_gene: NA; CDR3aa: CASSGTGGNSPLHF; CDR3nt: TGTGCCAGCAGCGGGACGGGCGGAAATTCACCCCTCCACTTT
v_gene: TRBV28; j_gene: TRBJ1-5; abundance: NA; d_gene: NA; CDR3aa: CASSLSVGPQHF; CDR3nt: TGTGCCAGCAGTTTATCGGTAGGGCCCCAGCATTTT
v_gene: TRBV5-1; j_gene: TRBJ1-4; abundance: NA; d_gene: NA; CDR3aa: CASSLDSSNEKLFF; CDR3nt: TGCGCCAGCAGCTTGGACAGTTCAAATGAAAAACTGTTTTTT
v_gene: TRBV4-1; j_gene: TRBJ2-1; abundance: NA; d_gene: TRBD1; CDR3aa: CASRPTGVNEQFF; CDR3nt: TGCGCCAGCAGGCCCACAGGGGTCAATGAGCAGTTCTTC
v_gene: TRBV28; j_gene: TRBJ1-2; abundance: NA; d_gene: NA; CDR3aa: CASSSLGGANYGYTF; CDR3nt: TGTGCCAGCAGTTCCCTCGGTGGGGCTAACTATGGCTACACCTTC
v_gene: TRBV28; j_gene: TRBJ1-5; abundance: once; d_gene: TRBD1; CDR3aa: CASSFPGTGSNSNQPQHF; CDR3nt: TGTGCCAGCAGTTTCCCCGGGACAGGATCAAATAGCAATCAGCCCCAGCATTTT
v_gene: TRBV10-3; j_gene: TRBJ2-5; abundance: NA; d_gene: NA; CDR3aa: CAIGPLPAGTQYF; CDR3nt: TGTGCCATCGGACCGCTCCCGGCAGGAACCCAGTACTTC
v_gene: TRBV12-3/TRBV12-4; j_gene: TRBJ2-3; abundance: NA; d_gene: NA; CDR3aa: CASGLVPDTQYF; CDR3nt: TGTGCCAGCGGGCTAGTCCCAGATACGCAGTATTTT
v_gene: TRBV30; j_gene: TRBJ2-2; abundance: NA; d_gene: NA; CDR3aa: CAWSEWQMNTGELFF; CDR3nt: TGTGCCTGGAGTGAGTGGCAGATGAACACCGGGGAGCTGTTTTTT
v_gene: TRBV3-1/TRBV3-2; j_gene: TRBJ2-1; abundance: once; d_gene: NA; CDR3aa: CASSQARGNEQFF; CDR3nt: TGTGCCAGCAGCCAAGCGAGGGGGAATGAGCAGTTCTTC
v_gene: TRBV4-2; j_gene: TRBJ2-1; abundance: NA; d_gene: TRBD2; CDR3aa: CASSQAPAGLAGVVEQFF; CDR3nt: TGTGCCAGCAGCCAAGCCCCCGCAGGACTAGCGGGAGTGGTTGAGCAGTTCTTC
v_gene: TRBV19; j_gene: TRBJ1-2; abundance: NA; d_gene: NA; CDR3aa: CASREGQSRSGHTF; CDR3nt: TGTGCCAGCCGAGAAGGACAGAGTCGGTCAGGCCACACCTTC
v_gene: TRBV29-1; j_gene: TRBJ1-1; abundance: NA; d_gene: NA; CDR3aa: CSVGIPPEGTEAFF; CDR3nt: TGCAGCGTTGGAATACCCCCCGAGGGGACTGAAGCTTTCTTT
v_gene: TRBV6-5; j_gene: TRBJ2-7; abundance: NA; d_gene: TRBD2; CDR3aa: CASTPPGGIYEQYF; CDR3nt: TGTGCCAGCACCCCTCCCGGGGGGATTTACGAGCAGTACTTC
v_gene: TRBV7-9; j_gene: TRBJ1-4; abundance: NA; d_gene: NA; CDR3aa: CASSLAPYEKLFF; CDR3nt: TGTGCCAGCAGCTTAGCGCCATATGAAAAACTGTTTTTT
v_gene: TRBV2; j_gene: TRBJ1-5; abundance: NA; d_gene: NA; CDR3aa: CASSEAGEASQPQHF; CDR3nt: TGTGCCAGCAGTGAAGCAGGGGAAGCGAGTCAGCCCCAGCATTTT
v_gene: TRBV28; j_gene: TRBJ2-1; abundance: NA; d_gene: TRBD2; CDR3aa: CASSPPGTSGRREQFF; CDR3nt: TGTGCCAGCAGTCCTCCCGGGACTAGCGGGAGACGTGAGCAGTTCTTC
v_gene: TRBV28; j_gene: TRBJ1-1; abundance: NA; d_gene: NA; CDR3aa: CAIFREGGTEAFF; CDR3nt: TGTGCCATATTCAGGGAAGGTGGGACTGAAGCTTTCTTT
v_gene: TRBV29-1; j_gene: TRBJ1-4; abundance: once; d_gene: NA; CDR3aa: CSVGTGQNEKLFF; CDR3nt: TGCAGCGTTGGAACAGGGCAAAATGAAAAACTGTTTTTT
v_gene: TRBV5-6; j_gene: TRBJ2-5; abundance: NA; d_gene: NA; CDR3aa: CASSLVQETQYF; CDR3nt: TGTGCCAGCAGCTTGGTCCAAGAGACCCAGTACTTC
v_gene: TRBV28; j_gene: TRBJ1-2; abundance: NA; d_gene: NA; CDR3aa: CASSPPSGGPSNGYTF; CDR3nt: TGTGCCAGCAGTCCGCCATCCGGGGGGCCTTCTAATGGCTACACCTTC
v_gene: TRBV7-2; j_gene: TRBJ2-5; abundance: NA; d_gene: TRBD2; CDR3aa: CASSTSGLAGVSYETQYF; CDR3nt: TGTGCCAGCAGCACCTCGGGACTAGCGGGAGTAAGTTATGAGACCCAGTACTTC
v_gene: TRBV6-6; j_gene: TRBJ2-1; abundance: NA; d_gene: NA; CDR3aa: CASRDSSYNEQFF; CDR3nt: TGTGCCAGTCGGGACTCGTCCTACAATGAGCAGTTCTTC
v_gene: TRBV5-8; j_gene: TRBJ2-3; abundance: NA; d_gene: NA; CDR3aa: CASSLWNEDTQYF; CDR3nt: TGTGCCAGCAGCTTGTGGAACGAAGATACGCAGTATTTT
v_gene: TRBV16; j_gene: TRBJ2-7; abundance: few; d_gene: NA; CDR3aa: CASSQSAGNEQYF; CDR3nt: TGTGCCAGCAGCCAATCGGCAGGGAATGAGCAGTACTTC
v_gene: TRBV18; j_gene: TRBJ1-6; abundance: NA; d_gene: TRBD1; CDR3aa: CASSPGTGGYSPLHF; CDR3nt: TGTGCCAGCTCACCAGGGACAGGGGGCTATTCACCCCTCCACTTT